One sample yielded the 18 T cell receptor beta chains listed below, sequenced in a study of shared clonotypes between healthy human individuals. TCRdb's table, derived via immunoSEQ multiplex PCR, lists solely in-frame clones and lacks some. This repertoire shows about 600,000 clones, more than 95% found once; its top ten account for approximately 0.057%. Sequenced material: naive CD4+ T cells sorted from blood. Sample subset: CD45RA+ positively selected. These receptors all stem from a woman in her thirties in good health.

The chain is built from TRBV5-1 and TRBJ2-1; D remains unclear. The CDR3 covers 14 residues. Germline CDR1 reads SGHRS; CDR2 reads YFSETQ. V was pared by 4 bases and J by 7 bases, with 15 bases between. The CDR3 spells CASSGVRLGNEQFF. Here the CDR3 DNA reads TGCGCCAGCAGCGGGGTCCGCTTGGGGAATGAGCAGTTCTTC. Full variable domain (remainder filled in from reference TRBV5-1 and TRBJ2-1): KAGVTQTPRYLIKTRGQQVTLSCSPISGHRSVSWYQQTPGQGLQFLFEYFSETQRNKGNFPGRFSGRQFSNSRSEMNVSTLELGDSALYLCASSGVRLGNEQFFGPGTRLTVL.

This clone was observed once. The chain links TRBV5-5 to TRBJ1-2, with TRBD1 identical over 9 bases. The CDR3 extends over 16 amino acids. The V gene end was trimmed by 5 bases and the J gene end by 2 bases; junction bases not matched to a gene: 10. The germline V gene has CDR1 SGHKS and CDR2 YYEKEE (reference sequence). Here the CDR3 reads CASRKAGTGSNYGYTF. The CDR3 nucleotides read TGTGCCAGCAGAAAAGCCGGGACAGGGAGCAACTATGGCTACACCTTC.

The rearrangement links TRBV11-3 to TRBJ2-2; TRBD2 is a possible D gene (7 bases). V was cut by 5 bases and J by 7 bases, with 17 bases left in between. The CDR3 has 15 amino acids. CDR1 is SGHNT, CDR2 YENEEA, per germline. This CDR3 reads CASSLGRGRSGELFF. The CDR3 DNA sequence: TGTGCCAGCAGCCTGGGGCGGGGGCGCAGCGGGGAGCTGTTTTTT.

This rearrangement joins TRBV27 to TRBJ2-1; D unresolved. This CDR3 has 13 amino acids. Trimming cost V 2 bases and J 6 bases, with 8 bases left between them. Germline V gene sequence: CDR1 MNHEY, CDR2 SMNVEV (reference sequence). The CDR3 bases are TGTGCCAGCAGTTTAACCGGGCTCAATGAGCAGTTCTTC. Encoded protein: CASSLTGLNEQFF.

The J gene is TRBJ1-1, the V gene TRBV25-1; weak D call: TRBD1 (5 bases). The CDR3 spans 14 residues. The germline V and J ends were trimmed by 4 bases and 6 bases, with 15 bases remaining between them. Germline CDR1 reads MGHDK; CDR2 reads SYGVNS. CDR3 DNA: TGTGCCAGCAGTGGACTCTCAGGGTTCCCTGAAGCTTTCTTT. As protein: CASSGLSGFPEAFF.

The genes are TRBV27 and TRBJ1-5; 7 nucleotides match TRBD1. CDR3 length: 14 residues. CDR1 is MNHEY, CDR2 SMNVEV, per germline (reference sequence). The V segment lost 5 bases and the J segment 4 bases; nucleotides outside the gene matches: 5. CDR3 sequence reads: CASSPQGWNQPQHF. DNA for the CDR3: TGTGCCAGCAGTCCACAGGGGTGGAATCAGCCCCAGCATTTT.

This clone was seen only once. The rearrangement links TRBV19 to TRBJ1-5, with D unclear. Trimming shortened V by 7 bases and J by 0 bases, and 13 bases separated the two germline ends. The CDR3 has 15 amino acids. The germline V gene has CDR1 LNHDA and CDR2 SQIVND (reference sequence). The DNA of the CDR3 is TGTGCCAGTACTTCATTCGGGGTTAGCAATCAGCCCCAGCATTTT. As protein: CASTSFGVSNQPQHF.

V gene TRBV7-9 combines with J gene TRBJ1-6; weak D call: TRBD1 (5 bases). This CDR3 contains 18 residues. The V gene's germline CDR1 is SEHNR and CDR2 FQNEAQ (reference sequence). V lost 4 bases and J 6 bases, leaving 22 bases between the germline ends. This CDR3 is CASSSHRTAGRTNSPLHF. The CDR3 DNA follows: TGTGCCAGCAGCTCCCACAGGACGGCAGGGAGGACTAATTCACCCCTCCACTTT.

This clone showed up just once. The rearrangement links TRBV11-2 to TRBJ2-7, with D maybe TRBD1 (6 bases). The CDR3 length is 14 residues. Germline CDR1 SGHAT, CDR2 FQNNGV. V was clipped by 6 bases and J by 6 bases, with 18 bases between them. The CDR3, as DNA: TGTGCCAGCAGACCTTCTACAGGGCTCGGCGAGCAGTACTTC. Its protein product is CASRPSTGLGEQYF.

V is TRBV5-1 and J is TRBJ2-1; 11 bases are a match to TRBD2. The CDR3 is 15 amino acids. V dropped 1 base and J dropped 9; count of bases not matched to a gene: 6. The V gene's germline CDR1 is SGHRS and CDR2 YFSETQ. In DNA, the CDR3 is TGCGCCAGCAGCTTGACTAGCGGGAGTGCGATTGAGCAGTTCTTC. Its protein is CASSLTSGSAIEQFF.

V usage is TRBV28 and J usage is TRBJ2-7, with D tentatively TRBD1 (6 bases). The CDR3 extends over 12 amino acids. Germline V lookup: CDR1 MDHEN, CDR2 SYDVKM. Trimming removed 8 bases at V and 6 bases at J, with 14 bases between. The CDR3 DNA reads as TGTGCCAGCCAGGACAGCCAAGTCGAGCAGTACTTC. This sequence encodes CASQDSQVEQYF.

This sequence joins TRBV29-1 and TRBJ2-3; no firm D call. The CDR3 spans 12 residues. In germline, CDR1 is SQVTM, CDR2 ANQGSEA. V lost 6 bases, J lost 1 base, and 8 bases lay in between. CDR3 sequence reads: CSVDTGTDTQYF. Written as DNA, the CDR3 is TGCAGCGTCGATACAGGCACAGATACGCAGTATTTT.

In this sample, this clone turned up once. The chain has TRBV6-5 and TRBJ2-2; D is unresolved. Trimming took off 5 bases at V and 3 bases at J, with 7 bases between the two ends. CDR1 and CDR2 (germline): MNHEY, SVGAGI. The CDR3 runs to 13 residues. The CDR3 DNA is TGTGCCAGCAGTCCTCTCTACACCGGGGAGCTGTTTTTT. It encodes CASSPLYTGELFF.

This chain joins TRBV28 and TRBJ2-3, with D perhaps TRBD2 (5 bases). CDR1 is MDHEN, CDR2 SYDVKM, per germline. V lost 3 bases to trimming and J lost 5 bases, with 15 bases between them. The CDR3 has 15 residues. CDR3 in amino acids: CASSLVGGREDTQYF. Here the CDR3 DNA reads TGTGCCAGCAGTTTGGTTGGAGGACGTGAAGATACGCAGTATTTT.

The rearrangement uses TRBV7-9 and TRBJ1-2; no definite D call. The V end lost 5 bases, the J end lost 5 bases, and 15 bases lay between the germline ends. The CDR3 runs to 14 residues. CDR1 is SEHNR and CDR2 is FQNEAQ in the germline V gene (reference sequence). Written as DNA, the CDR3 is TGTGCCAGCAGCAACAAGGCAGGAGGGTATGGCTACACCTTC. The encoded protein is CASSNKAGGYGYTF.

V usage is TRBV28 and J usage is TRBJ2-2, with D uncertain. The CDR3 runs 15 residues. CDR1 and CDR2 from the germline V gene are MDHEN and SYDVKM. The germline V and J ends were trimmed by 2 bases and 13 bases, with 20 bases remaining between them. This CDR3 reads CASSLSRQVTERLFF. The CDR3 coding sequence is TGTGCCAGCAGTTTAAGTAGGCAGGTTACCGAAAGGCTGTTTTTT.

J is TRBJ2-1 and V is TRBV27, with 9 positions matching TRBD1. Germline-derived CDR1 and CDR2 are MNHEY and SMNVEV (reference sequence). The length of the CDR3 is 16 residues. J gave up 2 bases and V 4 bases, and 6 bases lay outside the gene matches. The CDR3 here is CASSSPGTGPYNEQFF. For the CDR3, the DNA is TGTGCCAGCAGTTCTCCCGGGACAGGGCCCTACAATGAGCAGTTCTTC.

This clone was seen a single time. The chain has TRBV6-1 and TRBJ2-2, with TRBD2 matching over 15 bases. After removal of 4 bases from V and 2 bases from J, the junction contained 5 bases not matched to a gene. The CDR3 is 18 residues long. Germline CDR1 reads MNHNS; CDR2 reads SASEGT. The CDR3 region is CASSATGLAGGNTGELFF. The CDR3 DNA follows: TGTGCCAGCAGTGCTACGGGACTAGCGGGGGGAAACACCGGGGAGCTGTTTTTT.